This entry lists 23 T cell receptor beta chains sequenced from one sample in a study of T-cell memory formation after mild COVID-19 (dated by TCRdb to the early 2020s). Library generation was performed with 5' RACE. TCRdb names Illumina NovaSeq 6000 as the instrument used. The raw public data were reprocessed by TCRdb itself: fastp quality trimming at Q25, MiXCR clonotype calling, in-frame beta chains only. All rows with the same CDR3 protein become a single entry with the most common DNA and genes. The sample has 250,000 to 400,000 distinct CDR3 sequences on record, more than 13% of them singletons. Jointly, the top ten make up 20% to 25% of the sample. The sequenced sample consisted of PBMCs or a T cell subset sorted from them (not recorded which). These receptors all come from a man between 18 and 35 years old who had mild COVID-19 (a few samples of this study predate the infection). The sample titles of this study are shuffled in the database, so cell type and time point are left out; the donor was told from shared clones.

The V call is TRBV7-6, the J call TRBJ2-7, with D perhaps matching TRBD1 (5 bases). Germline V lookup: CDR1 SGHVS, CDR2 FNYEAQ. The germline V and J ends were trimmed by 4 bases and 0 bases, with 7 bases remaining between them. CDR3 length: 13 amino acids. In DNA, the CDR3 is TGTGCCAGCAGCTACGGACACTCCTACGAGCAGTACGTC. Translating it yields CASSYGHSYEQYV.

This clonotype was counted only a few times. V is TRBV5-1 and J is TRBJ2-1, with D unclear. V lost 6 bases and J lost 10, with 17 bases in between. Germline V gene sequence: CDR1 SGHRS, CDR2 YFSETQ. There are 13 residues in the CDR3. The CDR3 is CASTQLSFGEQFF. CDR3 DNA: TGCGCCAGCACCCAACTTAGCTTTGGGGAGCAGTTCTTC.

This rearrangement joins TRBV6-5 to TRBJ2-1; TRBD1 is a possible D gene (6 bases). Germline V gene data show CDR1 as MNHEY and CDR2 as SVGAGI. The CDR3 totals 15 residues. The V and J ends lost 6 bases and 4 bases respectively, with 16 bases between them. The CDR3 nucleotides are TGTGCCAGCAGGGACTCAGGGGTTGGTTACAATGAGCAGTTCTTC. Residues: CASRDSGVGYNEQFF.

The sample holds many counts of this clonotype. CDR3 residues: CASSLVSPEDEQYF. As DNA, the CDR3 is TGCGCCAGCAGCTTGGTCAGCCCCGAGGACGAGCAGTACTTC. The chain has TRBV5-1 and TRBJ2-7, with no clear D. The germline V gene has CDR1 SGHRS and CDR2 YFSETQ. There are 14 residues in the CDR3. Trimming removed 0 bases at V and 5 bases at J, with 12 bases between.

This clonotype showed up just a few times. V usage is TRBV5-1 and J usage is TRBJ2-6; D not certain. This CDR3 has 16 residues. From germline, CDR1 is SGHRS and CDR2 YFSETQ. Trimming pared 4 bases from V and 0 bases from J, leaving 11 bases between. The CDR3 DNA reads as TGCGCCAGCAGCCCCCAACCGTTCTCTGGGGCCAACGTCCTGACTTTC. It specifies CASSPQPFSGANVLTF.

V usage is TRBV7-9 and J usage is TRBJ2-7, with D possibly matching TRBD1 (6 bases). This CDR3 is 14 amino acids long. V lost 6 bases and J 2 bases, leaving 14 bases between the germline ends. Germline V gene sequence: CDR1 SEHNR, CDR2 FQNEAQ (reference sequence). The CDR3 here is CASSSGTIPYEQYF. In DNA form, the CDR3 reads TGTGCCAGCAGTTCCGGGACAATCCCCTACGAGCAGTACTTC. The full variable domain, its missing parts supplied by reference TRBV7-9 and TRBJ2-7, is DTGVSQNPRHKITKRGQNVTFRCDPISEHNRLYWYRQTLGQGPEFLTYFQNEAQLEKSRLLSDRFSAERPKGSFSTLEIQRTEQGDSAMYLCASSSGTIPYEQYFGPGTRLTVT.

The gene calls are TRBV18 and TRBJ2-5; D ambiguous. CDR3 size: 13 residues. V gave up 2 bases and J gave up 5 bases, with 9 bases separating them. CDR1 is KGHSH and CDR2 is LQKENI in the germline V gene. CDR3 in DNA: TGTGCCAGCTCACCATTGGCCGCGGAGACCCAGTACTTC. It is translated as CASSPLAAETQYF.

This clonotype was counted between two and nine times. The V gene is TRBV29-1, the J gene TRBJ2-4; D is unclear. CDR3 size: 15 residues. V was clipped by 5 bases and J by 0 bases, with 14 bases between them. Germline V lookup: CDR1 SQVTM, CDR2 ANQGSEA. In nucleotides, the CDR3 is TGCAGCGTTTCTTTGGGTCTCGGAGCCAAAAACATTCAGTACTTC. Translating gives CSVSLGLGAKNIQYF.

CDR3 sequence: CASSPRLTDTQYF. CDR3 nucleotides: TGCGCCAGCTCTCCTCGACTCACAGATACGCAGTATTTT. The chain uses TRBV5-1 and TRBJ2-3; no clear D gene. Trimming removed 7 bases from V and 2 bases from J, with 11 bases in between. The germline V gene has CDR1 SGHRS and CDR2 YFSETQ. The CDR3 is 13 residues long.

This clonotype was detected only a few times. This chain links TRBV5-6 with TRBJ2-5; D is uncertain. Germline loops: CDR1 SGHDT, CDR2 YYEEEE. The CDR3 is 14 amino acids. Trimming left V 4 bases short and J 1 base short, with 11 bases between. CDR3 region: CASSGPKSQETQYF. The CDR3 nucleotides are TGTGCCAGCAGCGGCCCGAAGAGCCAAGAGACCCAGTACTTC. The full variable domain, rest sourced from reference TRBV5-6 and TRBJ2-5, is DAGVTQSPTHLIKTRGQQVTLRCSPKSGHDTVSWYQQALGQGPQFIFQYYEEEERQRGNFPDRFSGHQFPNYSSELNVNALLLGDSALYLCASSGPKSQETQYFGPGTRLLVL.

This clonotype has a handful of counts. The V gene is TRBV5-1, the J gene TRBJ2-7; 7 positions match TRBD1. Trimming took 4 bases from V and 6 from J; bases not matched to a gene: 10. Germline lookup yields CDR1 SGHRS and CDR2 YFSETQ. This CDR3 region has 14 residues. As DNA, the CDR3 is TGCGCCAGCAGCCGGCTCGGGACAGCTGGCGAGCAGTACTTC. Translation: CASSRLGTAGEQYF.

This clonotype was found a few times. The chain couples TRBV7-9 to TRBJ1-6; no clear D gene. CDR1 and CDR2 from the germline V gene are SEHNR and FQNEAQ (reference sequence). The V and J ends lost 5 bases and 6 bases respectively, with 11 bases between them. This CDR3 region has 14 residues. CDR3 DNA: TGTGCCAGCAGCCCCACAGATACTAATTCACCCCTCCACTTT. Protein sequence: CASSPTDTNSPLHF.

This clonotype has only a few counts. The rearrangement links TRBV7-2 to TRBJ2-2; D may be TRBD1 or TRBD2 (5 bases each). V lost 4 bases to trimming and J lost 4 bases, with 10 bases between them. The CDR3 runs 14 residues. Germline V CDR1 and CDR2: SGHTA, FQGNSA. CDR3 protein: CASSWDRRTGELFF. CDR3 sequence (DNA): TGTGCCAGCAGCTGGGACCGCCGCACCGGGGAGCTGTTTTTT.

The CDR3 protein is CASSLGPGQTSTDTQYF. CDR3 in DNA: TGTGCCAGCAGCTTAGGGCCGGGACAGACGAGCACAGATACGCAGTATTTT. The chain has TRBV7-2 and TRBJ2-3, with 7 bases that match TRBD1. This CDR3 spans 17 amino acids. Germline values: CDR1 SGHTA, CDR2 FQGNSA. After removal of 1 base from V and 0 bases from J, the junction contained 7 bases not matched to a gene. The full variable domain, completed using reference TRBV7-2 and TRBJ2-3, is GAGVSQSPSNKVTEKGKDVELRCDPISGHTALYWYRQSLGQGLEFLIYFQGNSAPDKSGLPSDRFSAERTGGSVSTLTIQRTQQEDSAVYLCASSLGPGQTSTDTQYFGPGTRLTVL.

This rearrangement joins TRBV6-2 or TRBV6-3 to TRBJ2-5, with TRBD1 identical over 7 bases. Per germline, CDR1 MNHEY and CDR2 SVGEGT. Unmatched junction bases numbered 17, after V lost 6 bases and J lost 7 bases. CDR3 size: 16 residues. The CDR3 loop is CASSHGPRDSLRTQYF. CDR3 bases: TGTGCCAGCAGCCACGGCCCCCGGGACAGCCTACGGACCCAGTACTTC.

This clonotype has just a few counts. DNA for the CDR3: TGTGCCAGCAGCTGGGGTGGGGCGGGTAGCAATCAGCCCCAGCATTTT. It yields the protein CASSWGGAGSNQPQHF. The chain uses TRBV7-9 and TRBJ1-5; D might be TRBD1 (5 bases). Germline-derived CDR1 and CDR2 are SEHNR and FQNEAQ (reference sequence). This CDR3 region has 16 residues. V was trimmed by 4 bases and J by 0 bases, leaving 13 bases between them.

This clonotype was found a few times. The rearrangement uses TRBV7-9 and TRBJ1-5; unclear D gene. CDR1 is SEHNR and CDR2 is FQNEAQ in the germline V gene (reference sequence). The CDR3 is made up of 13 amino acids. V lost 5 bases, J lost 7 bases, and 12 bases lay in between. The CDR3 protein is CASSRAGEQPQHF. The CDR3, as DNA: TGTGCCAGCAGCCGCGCCGGGGAACAGCCCCAGCATTTT.

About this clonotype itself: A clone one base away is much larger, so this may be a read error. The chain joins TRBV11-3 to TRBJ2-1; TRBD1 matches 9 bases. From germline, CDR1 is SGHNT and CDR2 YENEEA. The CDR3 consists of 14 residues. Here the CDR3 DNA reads TGTGCCAGCAGCGGACAGGGGCGACGGGGTGAGCAGCTCTTC. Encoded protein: CASSGQGRRGEQLF.

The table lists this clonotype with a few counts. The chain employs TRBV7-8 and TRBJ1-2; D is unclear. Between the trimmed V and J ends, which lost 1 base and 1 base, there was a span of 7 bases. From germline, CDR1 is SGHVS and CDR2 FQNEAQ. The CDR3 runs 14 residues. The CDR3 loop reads CASSLDANNYGYTF. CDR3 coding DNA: TGTGCCAGCAGCTTAGACGCGAATAACTATGGCTACACCTTC.

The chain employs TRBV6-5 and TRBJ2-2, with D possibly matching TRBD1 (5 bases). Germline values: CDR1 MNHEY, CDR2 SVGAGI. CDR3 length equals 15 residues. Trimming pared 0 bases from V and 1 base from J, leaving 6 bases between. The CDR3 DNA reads TGTGCCAGCAGTTACTCCACAGGGAACACCGGGGAGCTGTTTTTT. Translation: CASSYSTGNTGELFF.

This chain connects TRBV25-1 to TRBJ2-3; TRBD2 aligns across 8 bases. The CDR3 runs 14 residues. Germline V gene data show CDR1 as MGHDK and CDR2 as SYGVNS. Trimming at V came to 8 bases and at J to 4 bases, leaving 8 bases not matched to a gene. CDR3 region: CASSGPGGADTQYF. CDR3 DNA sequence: TGTGCCAGCTCGGGACCCGGGGGGGCAGATACGCAGTATTTT.

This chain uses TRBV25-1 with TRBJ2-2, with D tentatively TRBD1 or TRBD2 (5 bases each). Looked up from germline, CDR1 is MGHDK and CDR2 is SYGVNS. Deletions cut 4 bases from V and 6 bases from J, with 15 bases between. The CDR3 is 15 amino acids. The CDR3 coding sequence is TGTGCCAGCAGTGTACTAAGAGGGGAAGCCGGGGAGCTGTTTTTT. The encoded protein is CASSVLRGEAGELFF.

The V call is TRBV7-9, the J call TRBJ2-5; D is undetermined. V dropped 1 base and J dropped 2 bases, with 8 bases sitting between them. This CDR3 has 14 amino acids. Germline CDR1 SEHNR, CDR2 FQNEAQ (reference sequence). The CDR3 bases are TGTGCCAGCAGCTTAGGCAGCATTCAAGAGACCCAGTACTTC. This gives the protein CASSLGSIQETQYF.